This TCR beta chain was identified in a study of monozygotic twins with inflammatory bowel disease. CDR1 and CDR2 (germline): SGHKS, YYEKEE (reference sequence). The CDR3 is 15 amino acids. Addition of UMIs with a 6-nucleotide sample barcode was achieved by template switching. No DNA is given; TCRdb re-called the 5' RACE reads and lists each CDR3 protein once. The ten top clones account for less than 2%, within a sample of around 190,000 distinct CDR3 sequences. The specimen sequenced was blood. The V gene is TRBV5-5, the J gene TRBJ1-1; TCRdb's assignment of TRBD1 cannot be checked, as there is no DNA. This sequence originates from a human donor with ulcerative colitis or Crohn's disease, or a healthy co-twin of an affected twin (not recorded which). CDR3 region: CASSLELGGVTEAFF. The whole variable domain, remainder taken from reference TRBV5-5 and TRBJ1-1, is DAGVTQSPTHLIKTRGQQVTLRCSPISGHKSVSWYQQVLGQGPQFIFQYYEKEERGRGNFPDRFSARQFPNYSSELNVNALLLGDSALYLCASSLELGGVTEAFFGQGTRLTVV.